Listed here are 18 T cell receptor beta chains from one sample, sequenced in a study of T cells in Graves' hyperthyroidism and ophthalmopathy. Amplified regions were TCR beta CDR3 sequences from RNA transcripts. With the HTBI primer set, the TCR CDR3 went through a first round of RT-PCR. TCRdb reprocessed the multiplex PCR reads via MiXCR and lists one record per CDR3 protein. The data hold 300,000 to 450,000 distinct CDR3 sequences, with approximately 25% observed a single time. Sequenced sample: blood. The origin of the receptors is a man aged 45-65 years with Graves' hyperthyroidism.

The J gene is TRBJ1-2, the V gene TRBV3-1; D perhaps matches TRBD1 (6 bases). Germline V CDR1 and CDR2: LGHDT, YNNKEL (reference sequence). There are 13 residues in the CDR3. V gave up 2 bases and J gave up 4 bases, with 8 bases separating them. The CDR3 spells CASSQIRGYGYTF. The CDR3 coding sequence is TGTGCCAGCAGCCAAATCAGGGGCTATGGCTACACCTTC. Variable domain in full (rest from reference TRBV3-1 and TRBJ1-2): DTAVSQTPKYLVTQMGNDKSIKCEQNLGHDTMYWYKQDSKKFLKIMFSYNNKELIINETVPNRFSPKSPDKAHLNLHINSLELGDSAVYFCASSQIRGYGYTFGSGTRLTVV.

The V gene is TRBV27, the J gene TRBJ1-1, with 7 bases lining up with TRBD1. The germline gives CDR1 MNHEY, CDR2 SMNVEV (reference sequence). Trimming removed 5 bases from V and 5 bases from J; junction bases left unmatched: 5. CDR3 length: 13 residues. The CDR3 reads CASSLGQVTEAFF. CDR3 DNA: TGTGCCAGCAGTCTCGGACAGGTGACTGAAGCTTTCTTT.

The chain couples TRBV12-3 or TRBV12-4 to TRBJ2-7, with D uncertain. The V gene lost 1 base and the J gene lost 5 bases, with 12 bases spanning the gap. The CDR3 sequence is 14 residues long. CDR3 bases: TGTGCCAGCAGTTTAGGTCTCAGTCCCCACGAGCAGTACTTC. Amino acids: CASSLGLSPHEQYF.

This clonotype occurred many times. The CDR3 here is CASSPDTYTEAFF. In nucleotides, the CDR3 is TGTGCCAGCTCACCGGACACCTACACTGAAGCTTTCTTT. The chain combines TRBV18 with TRBJ1-1; D is possibly TRBD1 (5 bases). This CDR3 region has 13 residues. From germline, CDR1 is KGHSH and CDR2 LQKENI. V was shortened by 3 bases and J by 3 bases, with 8 bases between the two germline ends.

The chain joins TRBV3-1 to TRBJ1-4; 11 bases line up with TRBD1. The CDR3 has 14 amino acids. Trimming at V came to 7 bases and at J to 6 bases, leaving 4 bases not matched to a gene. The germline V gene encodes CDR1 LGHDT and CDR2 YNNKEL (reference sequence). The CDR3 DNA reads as TGTGCCAGCAAGAGGACAGGGGGCGATGAAAAACTGTTTTTT. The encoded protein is CASKRTGGDEKLFF.

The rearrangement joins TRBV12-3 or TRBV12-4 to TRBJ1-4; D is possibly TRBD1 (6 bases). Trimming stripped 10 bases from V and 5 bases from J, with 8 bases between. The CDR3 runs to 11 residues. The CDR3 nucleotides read TGTGCCACCCAGGGGAATGAAAAACTGTTTTTT. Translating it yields CATQGNEKLFF.

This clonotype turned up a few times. The CDR3, as DNA: TGCGCCAGCAGCTTGTCCGCAGGCACTGAAGCTTTCTTT. Amino acid sequence: CASSLSAGTEAFF. J is TRBJ1-1 and V is TRBV5-1; no clear D gene. CDR3 length equals 13 residues. V lost 1 base and J lost 4, with 8 bases in between. Germline values: CDR1 SGHRS, CDR2 YFSETQ.

CDR3: CSANWLVSYNEQFF. The CDR3 DNA sequence: TGCAGTGCTAATTGGCTAGTGTCCTACAATGAGCAGTTCTTC. The rearrangement joins TRBV20-1 to TRBJ2-1; D is undetermined. CDR1 is DFQATT, CDR2 SNEGSKA, per germline (reference sequence). Trimming pared 4 bases from V and 1 base from J, leaving 11 bases between. The CDR3 loop spans 14 amino acids.

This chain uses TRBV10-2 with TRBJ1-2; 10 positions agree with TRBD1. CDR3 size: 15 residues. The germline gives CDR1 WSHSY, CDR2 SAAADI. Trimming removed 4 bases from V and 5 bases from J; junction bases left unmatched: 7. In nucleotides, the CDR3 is TGCGCCAGCAGTGCTCCGGGACAGGGGCGGTATGGCTACACCTTC. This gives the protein CASSAPGQGRYGYTF.

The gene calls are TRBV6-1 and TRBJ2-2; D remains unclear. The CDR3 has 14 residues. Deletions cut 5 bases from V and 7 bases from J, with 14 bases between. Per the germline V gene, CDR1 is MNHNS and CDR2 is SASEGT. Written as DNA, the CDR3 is TGTGCCAGCAGTTCCCACACCCAAGGCGGGGAGCTGTTTTTT. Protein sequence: CASSSHTQGGELFF.

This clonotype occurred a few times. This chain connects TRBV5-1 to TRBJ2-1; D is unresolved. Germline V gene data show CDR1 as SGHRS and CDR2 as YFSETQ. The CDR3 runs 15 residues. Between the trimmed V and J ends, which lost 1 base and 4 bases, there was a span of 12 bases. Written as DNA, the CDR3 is TGCGCCAGCAGCTTGTCGCATCCTAGATACAATGAGCAGTTCTTC. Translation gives CASSLSHPRYNEQFF.

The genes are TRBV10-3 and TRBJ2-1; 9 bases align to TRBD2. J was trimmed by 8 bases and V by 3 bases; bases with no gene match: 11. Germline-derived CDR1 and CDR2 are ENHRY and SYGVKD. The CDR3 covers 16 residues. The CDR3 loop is CAISDILAGVGDEQFF. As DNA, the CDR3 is TGTGCCATCAGTGACATTTTAGCGGGAGTGGGCGATGAGCAGTTCTTC.

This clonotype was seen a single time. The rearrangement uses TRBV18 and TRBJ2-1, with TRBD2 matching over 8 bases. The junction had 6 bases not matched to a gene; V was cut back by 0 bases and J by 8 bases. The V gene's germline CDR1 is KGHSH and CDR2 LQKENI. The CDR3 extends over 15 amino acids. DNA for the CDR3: TGTGCCAGCTCACCACCGAACCAGCGGGAGTATGAGCAGTTCTTC. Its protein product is CASSPPNQREYEQFF.

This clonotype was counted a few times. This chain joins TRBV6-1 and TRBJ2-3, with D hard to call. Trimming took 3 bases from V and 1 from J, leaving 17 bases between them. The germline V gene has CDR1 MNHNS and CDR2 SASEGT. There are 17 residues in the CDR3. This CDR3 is CASSDGPPGAGTDTQYF. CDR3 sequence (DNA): TGTGCCAGCAGTGACGGACCTCCGGGCGCCGGCACAGATACGCAGTATTTT.

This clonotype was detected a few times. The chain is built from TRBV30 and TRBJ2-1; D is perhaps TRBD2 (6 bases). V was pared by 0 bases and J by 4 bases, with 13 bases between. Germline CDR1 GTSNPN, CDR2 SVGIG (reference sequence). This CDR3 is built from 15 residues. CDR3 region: CAWSVGRSRYNEQFF. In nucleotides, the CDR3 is TGTGCCTGGAGTGTAGGGAGGTCTCGTTACAATGAGCAGTTCTTC.

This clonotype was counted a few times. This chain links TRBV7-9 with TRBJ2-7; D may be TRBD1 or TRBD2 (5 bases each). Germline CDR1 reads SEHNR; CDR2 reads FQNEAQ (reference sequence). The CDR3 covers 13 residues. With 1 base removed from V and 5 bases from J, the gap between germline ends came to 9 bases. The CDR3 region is CASSLGRDDEQYF. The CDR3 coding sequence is TGTGCCAGCAGCTTAGGACGGGACGACGAGCAGTACTTC.

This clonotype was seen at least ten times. The CDR3 DNA is TGTGCCAGCACATCCGCAGATACGCAGTATTTT. Its protein is CASTSADTQYF. This chain uses TRBV12-3 or TRBV12-4 with TRBJ2-3; D uncertain. With 7 bases removed from V and 4 bases from J, the gap between germline ends came to 6 bases. CDR3 length: 11 amino acids.

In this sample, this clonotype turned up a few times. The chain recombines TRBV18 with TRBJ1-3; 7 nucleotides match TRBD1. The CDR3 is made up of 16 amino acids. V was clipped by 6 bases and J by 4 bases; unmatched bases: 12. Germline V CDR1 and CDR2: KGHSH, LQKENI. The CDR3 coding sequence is TGTGCCAGCTCGCAACCGAATCCGGGACAGGGAAACACCATATATTTT. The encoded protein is CASSQPNPGQGNTIYF.